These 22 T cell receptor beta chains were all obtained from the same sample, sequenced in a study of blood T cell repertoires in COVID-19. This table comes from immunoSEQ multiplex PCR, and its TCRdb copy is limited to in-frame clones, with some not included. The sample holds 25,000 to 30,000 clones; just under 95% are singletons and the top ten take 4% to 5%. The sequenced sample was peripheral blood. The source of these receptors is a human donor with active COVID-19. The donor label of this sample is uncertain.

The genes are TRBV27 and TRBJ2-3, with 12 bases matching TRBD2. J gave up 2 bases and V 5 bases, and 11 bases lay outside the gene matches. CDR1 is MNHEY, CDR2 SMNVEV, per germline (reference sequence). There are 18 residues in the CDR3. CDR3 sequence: CASSAPLAGGPHTDTQYF. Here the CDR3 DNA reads TGTGCCAGCAGTGCCCCTCTAGCGGGAGGGCCTCACACAGATACGCAGTATTTT.

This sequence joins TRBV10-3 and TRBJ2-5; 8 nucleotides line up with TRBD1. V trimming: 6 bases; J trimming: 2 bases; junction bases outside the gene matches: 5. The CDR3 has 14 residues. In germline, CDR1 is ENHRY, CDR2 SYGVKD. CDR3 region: CAIRAGTGQETQYF. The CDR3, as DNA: TGTGCCATCAGAGCCGGGACAGGACAAGAGACCCAGTACTTC.

This chain's CDR3 is CASSYGASGRDYEQYF. The CDR3 DNA reads as TGTGCCAGCAGTTACGGGGCTAGCGGGAGAGATTACGAGCAGTACTTC. This chain connects TRBV6-5 to TRBJ2-7; 10 bases map to TRBD2. This CDR3 contains 16 residues. Germline V gene data show CDR1 as MNHEY and CDR2 as SVGAGI. J gave up 4 bases and V 2 bases, and 8 bases lay outside the gene matches.

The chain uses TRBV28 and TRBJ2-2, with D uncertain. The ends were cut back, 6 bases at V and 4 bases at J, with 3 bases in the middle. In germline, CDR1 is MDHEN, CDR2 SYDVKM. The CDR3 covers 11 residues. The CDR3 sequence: CASSRTGELFF. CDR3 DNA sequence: TGTGCCAGCAGCCGCACCGGGGAGCTGTTTTTT.

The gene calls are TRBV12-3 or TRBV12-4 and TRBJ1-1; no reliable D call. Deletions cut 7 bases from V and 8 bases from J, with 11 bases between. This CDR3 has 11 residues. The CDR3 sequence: CASTSGIEAFF. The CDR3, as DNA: TGTGCCAGCACCTCCGGGATCGAAGCTTTCTTT.

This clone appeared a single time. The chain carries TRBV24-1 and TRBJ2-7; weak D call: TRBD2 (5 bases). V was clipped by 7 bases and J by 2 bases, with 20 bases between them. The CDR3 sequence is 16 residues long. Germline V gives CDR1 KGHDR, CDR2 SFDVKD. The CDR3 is CATRPLGRAHTYEQYF. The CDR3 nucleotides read TGTGCCACCAGGCCTTTAGGGCGGGCTCATACCTACGAGCAGTACTTC.

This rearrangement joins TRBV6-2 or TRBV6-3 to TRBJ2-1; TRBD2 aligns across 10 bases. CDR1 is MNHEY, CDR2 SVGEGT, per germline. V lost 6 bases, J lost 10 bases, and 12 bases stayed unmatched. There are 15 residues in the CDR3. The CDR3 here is CASSLVLAGAREQFF. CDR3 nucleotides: TGTGCCAGCAGCCTCGTTCTAGCGGGGGCCAGGGAGCAGTTCTTC.

In nucleotides, the CDR3 is TGTGCCAGCAGTTATAAAAGCATGAACACTGAAGCTTTCTTT. Translated: CASSYKSMNTEAFF. V usage is TRBV27 and J usage is TRBJ1-1; no firm D call. Trimming shortened V by 4 bases and J by 0 bases, and 9 bases separated the two germline ends. Germline lookup yields CDR1 MNHEY and CDR2 SMNVEV (reference sequence). The CDR3 covers 14 residues.

CDR3 residues: CASSLIASGDMRNTQYF. As DNA, the CDR3 is TGTGCCAGCAGCTTAATTGCTAGCGGGGACATGAGGAATACGCAGTATTTT. V gene TRBV7-6 combines with J gene TRBJ2-3; 9 nucleotides match TRBD2. CDR3 length equals 17 residues. V shed 2 bases and J 7 bases; nucleotides not matched to a gene: 13. The germline V gene has CDR1 SGHVS and CDR2 FNYEAQ.

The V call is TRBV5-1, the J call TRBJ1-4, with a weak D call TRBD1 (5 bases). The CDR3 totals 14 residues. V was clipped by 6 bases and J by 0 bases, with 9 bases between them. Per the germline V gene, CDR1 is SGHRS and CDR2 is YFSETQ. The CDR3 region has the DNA TGCGCCAGCAAGGGACTCCCAACTAATGAAAAACTGTTTTTT. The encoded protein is CASKGLPTNEKLFF.

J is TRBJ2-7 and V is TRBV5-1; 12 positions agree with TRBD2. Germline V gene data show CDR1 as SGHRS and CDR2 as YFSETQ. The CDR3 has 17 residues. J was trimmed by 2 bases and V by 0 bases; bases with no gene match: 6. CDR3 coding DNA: TGCGCCAGCAGCTTGGGACTAGCGGGGGAGAGAACCTACGAGCAGTACTTC. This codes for CASSLGLAGERTYEQYF.

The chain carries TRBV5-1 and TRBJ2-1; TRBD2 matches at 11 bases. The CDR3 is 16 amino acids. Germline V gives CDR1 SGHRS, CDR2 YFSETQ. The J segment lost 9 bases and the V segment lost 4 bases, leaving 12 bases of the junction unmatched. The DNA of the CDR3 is TGCGCCAGCAGCCGTATTACTAGCGGGAGCGCGGGTGAGCAGTTCTTC. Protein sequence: CASSRITSGSAGEQFF.

CDR3 coding DNA: TGTGCCAGCAGCCATCCCTCCCGGGGTAGCGGGAGGAACTCCTACGAGCAGTACTTC. Translated, it gives CASSHPSRGSGRNSYEQYF. The chain couples TRBV4-2 to TRBJ2-7, with 10 bases lining up with TRBD2. Trimming cost V 3 bases and J 0 bases; bases outside gene matches: 14. This CDR3 spans 19 amino acids. Looked up from germline, CDR1 is LGHNA and CDR2 is YNFKEQ.

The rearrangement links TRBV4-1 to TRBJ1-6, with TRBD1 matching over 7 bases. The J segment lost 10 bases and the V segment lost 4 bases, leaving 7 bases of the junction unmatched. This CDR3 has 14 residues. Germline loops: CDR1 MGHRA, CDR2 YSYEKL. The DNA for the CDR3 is TGCGCCAGCAGCCCGACAGGGAACGGATCACCCCTCCACTTT. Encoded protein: CASSPTGNGSPLHF.

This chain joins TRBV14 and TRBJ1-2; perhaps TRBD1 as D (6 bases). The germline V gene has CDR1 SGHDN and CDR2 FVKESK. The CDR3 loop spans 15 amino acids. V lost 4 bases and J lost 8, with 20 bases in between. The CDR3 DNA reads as TGTGCCAGCAGCCTAAGGGGGGGAACCCCCCGGGGCTACACCTTC. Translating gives CASSLRGGTPRGYTF.

The CDR3 DNA reads as TGTGCCAGCACCAACGACAGGGGAACTGGAAACACCATATATTTT. Amino acids: CASTNDRGTGNTIYF. V gene TRBV7-2 combines with J gene TRBJ1-3, with 8 positions matching TRBD1. The CDR3 contains 15 residues. After removal of 7 bases from V and 2 bases from J, the junction contained 7 bases not matched to a gene. Germline values: CDR1 SGHTA, CDR2 FQGNSA.

The DNA of the CDR3 is TGTGCCAGCTATCAGCGGGGGGGGGTGAATGAGCAGTTCTTC. Protein product: CASYQRGGVNEQFF. The rearrangement joins TRBV6-6 to TRBJ2-1, with 10 nucleotides matching TRBD2. The germline gives CDR1 MNHNY, CDR2 SVGAGI (reference sequence). CDR3 length equals 14 residues. Trimming took 8 bases from V and 7 from J; bases not matched to a gene: 8.

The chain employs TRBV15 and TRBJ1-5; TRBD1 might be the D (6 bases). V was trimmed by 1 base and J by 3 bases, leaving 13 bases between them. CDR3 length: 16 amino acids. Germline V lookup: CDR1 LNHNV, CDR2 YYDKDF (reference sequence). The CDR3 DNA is TGTGCCACCAGCAGAGGCCGGGGGGCTAACAATCAGCCCCAGCATTTT. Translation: CATSRGRGANNQPQHF.

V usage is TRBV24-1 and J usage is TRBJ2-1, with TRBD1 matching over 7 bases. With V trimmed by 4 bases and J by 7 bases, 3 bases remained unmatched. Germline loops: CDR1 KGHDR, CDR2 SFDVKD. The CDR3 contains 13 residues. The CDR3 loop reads CATSEAGGNEQFF. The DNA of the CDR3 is TGTGCCACCAGTGAGGCAGGGGGTAATGAGCAGTTCTTC.

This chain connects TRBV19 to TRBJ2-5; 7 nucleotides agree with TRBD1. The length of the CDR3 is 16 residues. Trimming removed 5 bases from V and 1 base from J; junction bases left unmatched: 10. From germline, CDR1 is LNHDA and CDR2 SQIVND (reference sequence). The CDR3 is CASSVGPGQPQETQYF. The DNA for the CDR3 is TGTGCCAGTAGTGTCGGGCCGGGACAGCCCCAAGAGACCCAGTACTTC.

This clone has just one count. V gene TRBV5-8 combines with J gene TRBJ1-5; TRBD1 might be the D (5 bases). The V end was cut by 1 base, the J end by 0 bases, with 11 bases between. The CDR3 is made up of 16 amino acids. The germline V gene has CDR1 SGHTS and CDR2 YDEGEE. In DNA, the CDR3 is TGTGCCAGCAGCTTGTCCTCAGGGATTAGCAATCAGCCCCAGCATTTT. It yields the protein CASSLSSGISNQPQHF.

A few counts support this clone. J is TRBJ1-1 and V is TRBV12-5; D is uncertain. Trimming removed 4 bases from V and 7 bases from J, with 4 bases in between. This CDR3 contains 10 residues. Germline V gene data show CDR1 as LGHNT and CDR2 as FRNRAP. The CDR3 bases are TGTGCTAGTGGTTCGAGTGAAGCTTTCTTT. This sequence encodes CASGSSEAFF.